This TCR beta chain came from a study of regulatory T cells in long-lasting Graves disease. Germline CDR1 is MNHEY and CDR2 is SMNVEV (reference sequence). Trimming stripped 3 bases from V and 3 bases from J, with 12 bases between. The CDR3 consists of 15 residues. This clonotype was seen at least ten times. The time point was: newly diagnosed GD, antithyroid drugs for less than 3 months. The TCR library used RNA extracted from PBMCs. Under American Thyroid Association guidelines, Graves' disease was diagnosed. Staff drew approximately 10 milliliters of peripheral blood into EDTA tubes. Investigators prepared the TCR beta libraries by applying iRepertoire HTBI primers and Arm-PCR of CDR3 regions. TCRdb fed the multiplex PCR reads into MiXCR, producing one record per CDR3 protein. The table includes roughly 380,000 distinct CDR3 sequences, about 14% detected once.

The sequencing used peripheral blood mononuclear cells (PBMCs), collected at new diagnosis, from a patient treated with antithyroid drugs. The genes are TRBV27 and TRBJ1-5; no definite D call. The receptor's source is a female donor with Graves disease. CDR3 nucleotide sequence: TGTGCCAGCAGTTTTGGCAGAAGTCTCAATCAGCCCCAGCATTTT. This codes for CASSFGRSLNQPQHF.